Sequencing of this T cell receptor (beta chain) was carried out in a study of post-analysis software for immune sequencing data. Study background: The disease courses covered relapsing-remitting, secondary progressive and progressive-relapsing multiple sclerosis. Regarding the study as a whole: Elevated frequency relative to controls characterized several TRBV segments in patients, TRBV5-6, TRBV5-1 and TRBV20-1 among them.

As regards this clonotype: The antigen is not known.

TCR beta libraries were prepared from cDNA with unique molecular identifiers. TCRdb reanalysed the PCR reads using MiXCR and keeps one entry per CDR3 protein. The data show 450,000 to 650,000 distinct CDR3 sequences, roughly 46% seen once. Per the germline V gene, CDR1 is SGHAT and CDR2 is FQNNGV. Trimming shortened V by 1 base and J by 5 bases, and 11 bases separated the two germline ends. CDR3 size: 14 residues. Sequencing used blood. The source of this sequence is a girl aged 5-17 years with multiple sclerosis. V is TRBV11-2 and J is TRBJ2-5; possible D gene TRBD2, 6 bases. The CDR3 protein is CASSLVSSAETQYF. Here the CDR3 DNA reads TGTGCCAGCAGCTTAGTATCTAGCGCGGAGACCCAGTACTTC.